A selection of T cell receptor beta chains follows, all from one sample in a study of T cells after yellow fever vaccination. Each CDR3 protein gets one entry after TCRdb re-called the 5' RACE reads with MiXCR. Of 160,000 or so distinct CDR3 sequences in the sample, almost 7% are singletons; the top ten hold more than 2.5%. The material was CD4+ T cells sorted from PBMCs, obtained less than 6 days after the first yellow fever vaccination. These receptors were taken from a young man who received the YFV17D yellow fever vaccine. The CDR3 runs from the conserved cysteine through the conserved F or W. D genes are given only for firm matches. Part of the rows lack a size; the others show once, few, many or a class for expanded clones.

TRBD2	TRBJ2-7	few	TRBV5-1	TGCGCCAGCAGCTTGAGAGCGGGGGGCTCCAGGGAGCAGTACTTC	CASSLRAGGSREQYF
NA	TRBJ2-7	many	TRBV15	TGTGCCACCAGCAGAGATCCCGTGACAACGCTCTCCTACGAGCAGTACTTC	CATSRDPVTTLSYEQYF
TRBD1	TRBJ2-5	few	TRBV29-1	TGCAGCGTTGAGACAGGGGAGACCCAGTACTTC	CSVETGETQYF
TRBD2	TRBJ2-3	many	TRBV9	TGTGCCAGCAGCGTGTCGCCGGGACTAGCGGGGGATACGCAGTATTTT	CASSVSPGLAGDTQYF
TRBD1	TRBJ2-1	few	TRBV6-2/TRBV6-3	TGTGCCAGCAGTTACTTGGGAGCCGGGACAGGACGAATATACAATGAGCAGTTCTTC	CASSYLGAGTGRIYNEQFF
TRBD1	TRBJ1-6	NA	TRBV25-1	TGTGCCAGCAGCGTCGGTACCGGGACAGGGTGGGATTCACCCCTCCACTTT	CASSVGTGTGWDSPLHF
TRBD2	TRBJ2-3	many	TRBV11-2	TGTGCCAGCAGCTCTGTAGCTAGCGGGGGGGCCAGGCGAGATACGCAGTATTTT	CASSSVASGGARRDTQYF
NA	TRBJ2-1	few	TRBV9	TGTGCCAGCAGCGTGCCCAGGGGTGGGGGCTCCTACAATGAGCAGTTCTTC	CASSVPRGGGSYNEQFF
TRBD2	TRBJ2-1	NA	TRBV10-1	TGCGCCAGCAGCGGACTAGCGGGGTCGGTTGAGCAGTTCTTC	CASSGLAGSVEQFF
NA	TRBJ2-5	few	TRBV9	TGTGCCAGCAGTATCGGCAGCGAAGAGACCCAGTACTTC	CASSIGSEETQYF
NA	TRBJ2-5	few	TRBV7-3	TGTGCCAGCAGCCCTATAGGCGGGACTCAAGAGACCCAGTACTTC	CASSPIGGTQETQYF
NA	TRBJ1-1	NA	TRBV14	TGTGCCAGCAGCCAACGGGTCGGACACACTGAAGCTTTCTTT	CASSQRVGHTEAFF
TRBD1	TRBJ2-5	few	TRBV28	TGTGCCAGCAGCACGGACAGGGACCAAGAGACCCAGTACTTC	CASSTDRDQETQYF
TRBD2	TRBJ2-3	NA	TRBV14	TGTGCCAGCAGCCAACCCCGGACTAGCGGTAGCACAGATACGCAGTATTTT	CASSQPRTSGSTDTQYF
NA	TRBJ2-2	many	TRBV12-3/TRBV12-4	TGTGCCAGCAGTTTCGGACATACGAACACCGGGGAGCTGTTTTTT	CASSFGHTNTGELFF
TRBD2	TRBJ2-2	many	TRBV20-1	TGCAGTGCTAGAGCTAGCGGGGGGAACACCGGGGAGCTGTTTTTT	CSARASGGNTGELFF
NA	TRBJ2-5	many	TRBV7-2	TGTGCCAGCAGCTCCCGGACCGGGACTCAAGAGACCCAGTACTTC	CASSSRTGTQETQYF
TRBD1	TRBJ1-6	few	TRBV6-5	TGTGCCAGCAGCACTTGGGACAGCGATAATTCACCCCTCCACTTT	CASSTWDSDNSPLHF
NA	TRBJ1-2	once	TRBV12-3/TRBV12-4	TGTACCCGCTACGGCGGCTCCCCTACACGGCGTCGGCACTATGGCTACACCTTC	CTRYGGSPTRRRHYGYTF
TRBD1	TRBJ1-1	many	TRBV18	TGTGCCAGCTCACCGGACAGGGTTACTGAAGCTTTCTTT	CASSPDRVTEAFF
TRBD1	TRBJ2-7	few	TRBV7-8	TGTGCCAGCAGCCTACGAGTAGGGGGACAGGGCACCTCCTACGAGCAGTACTTC	CASSLRVGGQGTSYEQYF
NA	TRBJ2-3	NA	TRBV7-3	TGTGCCAGCAGTGGCGGGGCGAAAGATACGCAGTATTTT	CASSGGAKDTQYF
TRBD2	TRBJ2-3	many	TRBV9	TGTGCCAGCAGCTCGGCTAGCGGGGGTGCAGATACGCAGTATTTT	CASSSASGGADTQYF
NA	TRBJ2-2	many	TRBV3-1	TGTGCCAGCAGCTCTATAGGGTCTTCGAACACCGGGGAGCTGTTTTTT	CASSSIGSSNTGELFF
NA	TRBJ1-1	many	TRBV6-2/TRBV6-3	TGTGCCAGCAGTGTGAACACTGAAGCTTTCTTT	CASSVNTEAFF
TRBD1	TRBJ1-2	many	TRBV5-1	TGCGCCAGCAGCCGTACCCGGGACAGCTATGGCTACACCTTC	CASSRTRDSYGYTF
NA	TRBJ1-5	few	TRBV29-1	TGCAGCGTTGCCTTTGGATATGGGGGGGCAACCAATCAGCCCCAGCATTTT	CSVAFGYGGATNQPQHF
TRBD1	TRBJ1-5	few	TRBV7-2	TGTGCCAGCAGCTTAGGGACAGGTCCTAACAATCAGCCCCAGCATTTT	CASSLGTGPNNQPQHF
NA	TRBJ2-5	few	TRBV20-1	TGCAGTGCTAGAGATTTTTCACAAGAGACCCAGTACTTC	CSARDFSQETQYF
NA	TRBJ2-7	many	TRBV29-1	TGCAGCGTTGTGGCGGCCTCGGGAGAGCAGTACTTC	CSVVAASGEQYF
TRBD2	TRBJ2-1	many	TRBV6-2/TRBV6-3	TGTGCCAGCAGTTACCTCGGGCTAGCGGGGGTTCTTTACAATGAGCAGTTCTTC	CASSYLGLAGVLYNEQFF
TRBD1	TRBJ1-5	NA	TRBV30	TGTGCCTGGAGGGGACAGGGAGGTCAGCCCCAGCATTTT	CAWRGQGGQPQHF
NA	TRBJ2-7	few	TRBV25-1	TGTGCCAGCAGTAAGGGTGGTAGCGGCAAGCAGTACTTC	CASSKGGSGKQYF
TRBD1	TRBJ1-3	few	TRBV29-1	TGCAGCGGTACAGGGGCTGGAAACACCATATATTTT	CSGTGAGNTIYF
NA	TRBJ1-4	many	TRBV19	TGTGCCAGTAATTTGAGGGCTAATGAAAAACTGTTTTTT	CASNLRANEKLFF
NA	TRBJ1-5	NA	TRBV6-2/TRBV6-3	TGTGCCAGCAGTTATTCACCCGTGGGAGGCCTGAATCAGCCCCAGCATTTT	CASSYSPVGGLNQPQHF
NA	TRBJ2-7	many	TRBV5-4	TGTGCCAGCAGCTTGGCCTTCGGGACAACCTACGAGCAGTACTTC	CASSLAFGTTYEQYF
NA	TRBJ2-1	NA	TRBV12-3/TRBV12-4	TGTGCCAGCAGTTCTATAGGGGGGGGTGAGCAGTTCTTC	CASSSIGGGEQFF
TRBD2	TRBJ2-1	many	TRBV4-2	TGTGCCAGCAGCCAAGGGGGGGGCTACAATGAGCAGTTCTTC	CASSQGGGYNEQFF
NA	TRBJ2-5	many	TRBV19	TGTGCCACCCGAAGCGGGGAGACCCAGTACTTC	CATRSGETQYF
NA	TRBJ2-3	many	TRBV5-1	TGCGCCAGCAGCGGTTTGGCCCCGGACAGAAATGGGGATACGCAGTATTTT	CASSGLAPDRNGDTQYF
TRBD1	TRBJ1-3	many	TRBV10-3	TGTGCCATCAGAACGACAGGGATAACCTCTGGAAACACCATATATTTT	CAIRTTGITSGNTIYF
NA	TRBJ1-4	NA	TRBV5-3	TGTGCCAGAAGCTTGGTAGCAACAACTAATGAAAAACTGTTTTTT	CARSLVATTNEKLFF
NA	TRBJ2-3	many	TRBV7-9	TGTGCCAGCAGCTCTAGACAGGAGATAGATACGCAGTATTTT	CASSSRQEIDTQYF
NA	TRBJ2-1	many	TRBV7-2	TGTGCCAGCAGCAGGCTAGGTAATGAGCAGTTCTTC	CASSRLGNEQFF
NA	TRBJ2-6	few	TRBV18	TGTGCCAGCTCACCATTGGCTACGGTGGCTGGGGCCAACGTCCTGACTTTC	CASSPLATVAGANVLTF
NA	TRBJ1-5	many	TRBV10-3	TGTGCCATCAGTGAGTTCCATCCGCGAGGGGCCTCCGGACAGCCCCAGCATTTT	CAISEFHPRGASGQPQHF
NA	TRBJ2-5	many	TRBV29-1	TGCAGCGGAACAGGGTCGGGGGAGACCCAGTACTTC	CSGTGSGETQYF
NA	TRBJ1-1	many	TRBV6-2/TRBV6-3	TGTGCCAGCAGCCCTACTATGGGGCGCCTGAATGAAGCTTTCTTT	CASSPTMGRLNEAFF